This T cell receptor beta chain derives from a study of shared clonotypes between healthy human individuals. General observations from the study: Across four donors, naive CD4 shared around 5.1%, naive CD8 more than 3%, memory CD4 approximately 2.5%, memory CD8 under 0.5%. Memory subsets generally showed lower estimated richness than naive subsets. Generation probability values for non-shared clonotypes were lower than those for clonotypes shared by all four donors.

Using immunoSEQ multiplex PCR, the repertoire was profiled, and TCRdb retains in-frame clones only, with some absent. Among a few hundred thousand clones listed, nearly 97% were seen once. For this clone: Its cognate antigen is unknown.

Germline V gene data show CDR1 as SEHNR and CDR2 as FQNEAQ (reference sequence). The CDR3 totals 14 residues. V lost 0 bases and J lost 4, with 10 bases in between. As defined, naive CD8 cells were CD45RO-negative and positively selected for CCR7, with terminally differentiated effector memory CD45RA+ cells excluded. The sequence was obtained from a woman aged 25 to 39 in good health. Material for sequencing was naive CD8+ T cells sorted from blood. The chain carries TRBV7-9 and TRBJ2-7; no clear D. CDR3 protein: CASSLAYSSYEQYF. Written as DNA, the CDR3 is TGTGCCAGCAGCTTAGCGTATAGCAGTTACGAGCAGTACTTC.